Each of the 16 T cell receptor beta chains below was sequenced from the same sample in a study of T-cell memory formation after mild COVID-19. Using its own MiXCR run on the 5' RACE reads, TCRdb lists one record per CDR3 protein. This repertoire shows around 82,000 distinct CDR3 sequences, roughly 12% found once; its top ten account for 35% to 50%. The sequencing input was PBMCs or a T cell subset sorted from them (not recorded which). The receptors were sampled from a man between 18 and 35 years old who had mild COVID-19 (a few samples of this study predate the infection). Cell type and time point are not known.

This clonotype occurred many times. This chain uses TRBV27 with TRBJ2-7; either TRBD1 or TRBD2 may fit D (5 bases each). The germline V gene encodes CDR1 MNHEY and CDR2 SMNVEV (reference sequence). This CDR3 comprises 13 residues. The V end was cut by 6 bases, the J end by 1 base, with 10 bases between. CDR3 sequence: CASRGTESYEQYF. The CDR3 DNA is TGTGCCAGCAGAGGGACGGAGTCCTACGAGCAGTACTTC.

This clonotype was detected only a few times. The rearrangement uses TRBV5-4 and TRBJ2-2; D uncertain. The ends were cut back, 4 bases at V and 0 bases at J, with 13 bases in the middle. There are 16 residues in the CDR3. Looked up from germline, CDR1 is SGHNT and CDR2 is YYREEE (reference sequence). The DNA for the CDR3 is TGTGCCAGCAGCCCCCGTTTCGCGGCGAACACCGGGGAGCTGTTTTTT. Translating it yields CASSPRFAANTGELFF.

The chain couples TRBV5-5 to TRBJ1-4, with 7 bases identical to TRBD1. The CDR3 runs 15 residues. The germline V gene has CDR1 SGHKS and CDR2 YYEKEE (reference sequence). The V segment lost 4 bases and the J segment 5 bases; nucleotides outside the gene matches: 8. Here the CDR3 DNA reads TGTGCCAGCAGCGAGGACAGGTTCATGAATGAAAAACTGTTTTTT. Amino acid sequence: CASSEDRFMNEKLFF.

The V gene is TRBV7-9, the J gene TRBJ2-2; possibly TRBD2 for D (6 bases). Trimming took off 5 bases at V and 4 bases at J, with 17 bases between the two ends. The CDR3 loop spans 16 amino acids. Germline V lookup: CDR1 SEHNR, CDR2 FQNEAQ (reference sequence). CDR3 sequence: CASSGGEVSRTGELFF. CDR3 bases: TGTGCCAGCAGCGGAGGGGAGGTTTCTCGCACCGGGGAGCTGTTTTTT.

This clonotype was seen only a few times. This sequence joins TRBV20-1 and TRBJ1-2; 8 bases fit TRBD1. J lost 4 bases, V lost 1 base, and 5 bases had no gene match. Germline CDR1 is DFQATT and CDR2 is SNEGSKA (reference sequence). The CDR3 sequence is 14 residues long. CDR3 amino acids: CSARAGQVFYGYTF. CDR3 sequence (DNA): TGCAGTGCTAGAGCGGGACAGGTCTTCTATGGCTACACCTTC.

The chain recombines TRBV29-1 with TRBJ2-5; D is unresolved. CDR1 is SQVTM and CDR2 is ANQGSEA in the germline V gene. This CDR3 is built from 11 residues. V lost 3 bases to trimming and J lost 5 bases, with 7 bases between them. The CDR3 region is CSVDQVETQYF. The CDR3 nucleotides are TGCAGCGTTGACCAGGTGGAGACCCAGTACTTC.

This clonotype was counted only a few times. The chain joins TRBV28 to TRBJ2-7; maybe TRBD1 (6 bases). CDR3 size: 13 residues. Trimming removed 5 bases at V and 2 bases at J, with 10 bases between. CDR1 is MDHEN, CDR2 SYDVKM, per germline. The CDR3 DNA reads as TGTGCCAGCAGTCCTCAGGGGACCTACGAGCAGTACGTC. Translating it yields CASSPQGTYEQYV.

The genes are TRBV7-9 and TRBJ1-1; maybe TRBD1 (5 bases). The germline CDR1 and CDR2 sequences are SEHNR and FQNEAQ (reference sequence). This CDR3 has 16 residues. The germline V and J ends were trimmed by 2 bases and 1 base, with 14 bases remaining between them. Here the CDR3 reads CASSLPPRGANTEAFF. The DNA of the CDR3 is TGTGCCAGCAGCTTACCCCCTCGTGGGGCGAACACTGAAGCTTTCTTT.

This clonotype has more than one count but fewer than ten. This chain links TRBV6-6 with TRBJ2-5; 11 positions agree with TRBD2. The CDR3 is made up of 16 amino acids. Trimming at V came to 5 bases and at J to 1 base, leaving 6 bases not matched to a gene. CDR1 and CDR2 from the germline V gene are MNHNY and SVGAGI (reference sequence). CDR3 amino acids: CASSTRLAGRQETQYF. The CDR3 bases are TGTGCCAGCAGTACACGACTAGCGGGGCGCCAAGAGACCCAGTACTTC.

This clonotype was seen a few times. The chain is built from TRBV4-2 and TRBJ1-6; the match to TRBD1 covers 8 bases. Germline lookup yields CDR1 LGHNA and CDR2 YNFKEQ. After removal of 0 bases from V and 9 bases from J, the junction contained 7 bases not matched to a gene. The CDR3 runs 16 residues. CDR3 sequence: CASSQDLGQESSPLHF. For the CDR3, the DNA is TGTGCCAGCAGCCAAGATCTGGGACAGGAGAGTTCACCCCTCCACTTT.

The chain links TRBV5-1 to TRBJ2-2, with D possibly TRBD1 on 6 matching bases. V was clipped by 7 bases and J by 5 bases, with 15 bases between them. The CDR3 contains 14 residues. Per germline, CDR1 SGHRS and CDR2 YFSETQ. The CDR3 spells CASQMWGRTGELFF. Written as DNA, the CDR3 is TGCGCCAGCCAGATGTGGGGGCGAACCGGGGAGCTGTTTTTT.

This clonotype was picked up a small number of times. This chain connects TRBV12-3 or TRBV12-4 to TRBJ1-1; D is undetermined. The CDR3 spans 11 residues. V lost 8 bases and J lost 3, with 7 bases in between. This CDR3 reads CASASYTEAFF. As DNA, the CDR3 is TGTGCCAGCGCCTCATACACTGAAGCTTTCTTT.

In this sample, this clonotype turned up many times. This rearrangement joins TRBV6-5 to TRBJ1-2; TRBD1 is a possible D gene (5 bases). Trimming removed 2 bases from V and 5 bases from J, with 9 bases in between. Germline V gives CDR1 MNHEY, CDR2 SVGAGI. The CDR3 is 13 amino acids. The CDR3 nucleotides read TGTGCCAGCAGTTACAGGGAGGGGTATGGCTACACCTTC. It is translated as CASSYREGYGYTF.

The chain couples TRBV21-1 to TRBJ2-1. TRBV21-1 is tagged as a pseudogene. The CDR3 extends over 12 amino acids. The CDR3 DNA sequence: TGTGCCAGCAGCAAAGCTAGTTGTGAGCAGTTCTTC. It yields the protein CASSKASCEQFF.

The chain uses TRBV27 and TRBJ2-1, with TRBD2 matching over 15 bases. Germline loops: CDR1 MNHEY, CDR2 SMNVEV (reference sequence). The CDR3 has 15 amino acids. Unmatched junction bases numbered 3, after V lost 8 bases and J lost 4 bases. The DNA of the CDR3 is TGTGCCAGCTCCGGGACTAGCGGGGGGTACAATGAGCAGTTCTTC. Amino acid sequence: CASSGTSGGYNEQFF.

This clonotype was recorded a few times. The CDR3 DNA reads TGTGCCAGCAGCTTAGAGCAGAGCTCCTACAATGAGCAGTTCTTC. It specifies CASSLEQSSYNEQFF. This sequence joins TRBV7-8 and TRBJ2-1; D gene ambiguous. Per the germline V gene, CDR1 is SGHVS and CDR2 is FQNEAQ. The CDR3 runs 15 residues. Trimming shortened V by 1 base and J by 0 bases, and 7 bases separated the two germline ends.